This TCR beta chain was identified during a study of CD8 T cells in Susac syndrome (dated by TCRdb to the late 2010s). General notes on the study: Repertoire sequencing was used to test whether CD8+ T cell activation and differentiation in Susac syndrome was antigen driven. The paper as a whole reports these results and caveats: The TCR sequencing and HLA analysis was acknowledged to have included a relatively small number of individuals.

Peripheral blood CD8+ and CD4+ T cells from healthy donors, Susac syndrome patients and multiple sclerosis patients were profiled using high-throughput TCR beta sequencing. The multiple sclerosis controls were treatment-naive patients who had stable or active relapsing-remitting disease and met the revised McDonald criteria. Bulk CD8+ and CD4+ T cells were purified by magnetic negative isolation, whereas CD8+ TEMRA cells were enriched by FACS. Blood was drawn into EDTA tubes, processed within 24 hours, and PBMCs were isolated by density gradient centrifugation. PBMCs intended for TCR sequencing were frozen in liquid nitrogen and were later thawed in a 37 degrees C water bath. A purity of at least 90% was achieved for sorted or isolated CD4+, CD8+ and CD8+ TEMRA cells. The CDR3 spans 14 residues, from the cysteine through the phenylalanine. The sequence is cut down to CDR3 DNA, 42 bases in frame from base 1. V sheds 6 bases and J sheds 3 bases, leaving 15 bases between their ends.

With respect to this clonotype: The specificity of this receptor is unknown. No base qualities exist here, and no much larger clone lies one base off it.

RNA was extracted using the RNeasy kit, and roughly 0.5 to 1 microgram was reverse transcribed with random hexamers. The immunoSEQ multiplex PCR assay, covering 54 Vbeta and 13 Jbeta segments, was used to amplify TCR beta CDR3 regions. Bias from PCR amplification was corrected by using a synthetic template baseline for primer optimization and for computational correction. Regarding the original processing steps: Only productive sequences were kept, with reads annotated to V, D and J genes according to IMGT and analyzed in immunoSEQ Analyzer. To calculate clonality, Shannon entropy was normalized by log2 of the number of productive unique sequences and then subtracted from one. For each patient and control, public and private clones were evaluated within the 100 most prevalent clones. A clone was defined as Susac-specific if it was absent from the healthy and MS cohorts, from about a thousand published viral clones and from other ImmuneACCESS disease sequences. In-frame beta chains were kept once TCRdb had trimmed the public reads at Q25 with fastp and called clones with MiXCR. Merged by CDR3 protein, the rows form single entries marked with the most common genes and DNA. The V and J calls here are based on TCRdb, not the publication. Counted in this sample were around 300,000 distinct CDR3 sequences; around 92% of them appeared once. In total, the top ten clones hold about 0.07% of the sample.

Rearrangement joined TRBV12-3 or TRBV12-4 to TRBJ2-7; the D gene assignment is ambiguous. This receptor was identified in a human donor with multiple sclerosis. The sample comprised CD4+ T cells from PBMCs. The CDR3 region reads CASSPTPPNYEQYF. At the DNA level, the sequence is TGTGCCAGCAGCCCTACCCCCCCCAACTACGAGCAGTACTTC.